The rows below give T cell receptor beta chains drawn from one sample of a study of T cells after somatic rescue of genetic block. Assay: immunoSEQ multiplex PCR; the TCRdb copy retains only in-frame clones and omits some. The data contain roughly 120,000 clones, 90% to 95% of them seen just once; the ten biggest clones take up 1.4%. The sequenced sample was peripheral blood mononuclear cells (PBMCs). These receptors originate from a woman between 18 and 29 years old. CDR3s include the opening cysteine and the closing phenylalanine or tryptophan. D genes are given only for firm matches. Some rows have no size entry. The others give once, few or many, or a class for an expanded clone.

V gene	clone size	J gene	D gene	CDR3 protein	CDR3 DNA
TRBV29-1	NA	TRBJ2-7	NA	CSVVGRGYEQYF	TGCAGCGTTGTCGGCAGGGGTTACGAGCAGTACTTC
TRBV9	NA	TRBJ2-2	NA	CASSVVKGMAAGELFF	TGTGCCAGCAGCGTAGTTAAAGGGATGGCGGCCGGGGAGCTGTTTTTT
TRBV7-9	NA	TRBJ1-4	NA	CASSLASWEFGEKLFF	TGTGCCAGCAGCTTAGCGAGCTGGGAATTCGGGGAAAAACTGTTTTTT
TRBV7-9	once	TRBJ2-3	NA	CASRGTGPGDTQYF	TGTGCCAGCAGGGGGACTGGGCCGGGAGATACGCAGTATTTT
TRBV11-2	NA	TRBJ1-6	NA	CASSLVNREGNSPLHF	TGTGCCAGCAGCTTAGTGAACAGGGAAGGCAATTCACCCCTCCACTTT
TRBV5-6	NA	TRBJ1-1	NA	CASSQDRDEAFF	TGTGCCAGCAGCCAAGACCGGGATGAAGCTTTCTTT
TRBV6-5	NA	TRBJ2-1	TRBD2	CASSPGLGTHEQFF	TGTGCCAGCAGTCCGGGACTAGGGACCCATGAGCAGTTCTTC
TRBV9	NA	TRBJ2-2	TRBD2	CASRRGDTNTGELFF	TGTGCCAGCAGGCGGGGGGATACGAACACCGGGGAGCTGTTTTTT
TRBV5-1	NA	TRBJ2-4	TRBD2	CASSLADGTSPLAKNIQYF	TGCGCCAGCAGCTTGGCCGACGGGACTAGCCCGCTAGCCAAAAACATTCAGTACTTC
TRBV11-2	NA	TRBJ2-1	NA	CASSLERPTHEQFF	TGTGCCAGCAGCTTAGAAAGACCTACCCATGAGCAGTTCTTC
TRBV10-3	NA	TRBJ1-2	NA	CAISESKPDYYGYTF	TGTGCCATCAGTGAGTCGAAACCGGACTACTATGGCTACACCTTC
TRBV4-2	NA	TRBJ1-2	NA	CASSQEPSPAVYGYTF	TGTGCCAGCAGCCAAGAACCCTCCCCTGCGGTATACGGCTACACCTTC
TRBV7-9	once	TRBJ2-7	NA	CASGVTYEQYF	TGTGCCAGCGGGGTAACCTACGAGCAGTACTTC
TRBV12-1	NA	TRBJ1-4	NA	CASGRASREEKLFF	TGTGCCAGCGGCCGGGCCTCTAGGGAAGAAAAACTGTTTTTT
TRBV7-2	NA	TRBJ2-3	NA	CASSFSTDTQYF	TGTGCCAGCAGCTTTAGCACAGATACGCAGTATTTT
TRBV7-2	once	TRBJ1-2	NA	CASSPLDWQSHGYTF	TGTGCCAGCAGCCCCCTAGATTGGCAATCTCATGGCTACACCTTC
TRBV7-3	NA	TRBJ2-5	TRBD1	CASSRGQARGTQYF	TGTGCCAGCAGCCGGGGACAGGCGAGGGGGACCCAGTACTTC
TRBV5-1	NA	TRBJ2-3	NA	CASSLLTDTQYF	TGCGCCAGCAGCCTCCTCACAGATACGCAGTATTTT
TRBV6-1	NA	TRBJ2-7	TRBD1	CASRGTGGHYEQYF	TGTGCCAGCAGAGGGACAGGGGGCCACTACGAGCAGTACTTC
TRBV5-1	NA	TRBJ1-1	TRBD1	CASSLQGWDTEAFF	TGCGCCAGCAGCTTACAGGGGTGGGACACTGAAGCTTTCTTT
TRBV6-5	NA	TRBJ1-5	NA	CASSIRPYSNQPQHF	TGTGCCAGCAGTATAAGACCCTATAGCAATCAGCCCCAGCATTTT
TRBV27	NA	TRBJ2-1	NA	CASSDGSYNEQFF	TGTGCCAGCAGCGACGGGTCCTACAATGAGCAGTTCTTC
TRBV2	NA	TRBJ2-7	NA	CASSRSSYEQYF	TGTGCCAGCAGCCGGAGCTCCTACGAGCAGTACTTC
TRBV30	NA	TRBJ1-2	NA	CAWRTDGYTF	TGTGCCTGGAGGACGGATGGCTACACCTTC
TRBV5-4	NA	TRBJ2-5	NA	CASSRLGRQETQYF	TGTGCCAGCAGTCGTTTAGGCAGGCAAGAGACCCAGTACTTC
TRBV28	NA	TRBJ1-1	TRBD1	CASSSLGQGGYTEAFF	TGTGCCAGCAGTTCTCTCGGGCAGGGGGGCTATACTGAAGCTTTCTTT
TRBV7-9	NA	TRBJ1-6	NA	CASRAAAGSSYNSPLHF	TGTGCCAGCAGAGCAGCCGCGGGGAGCTCCTATAATTCACCCCTCCACTTT
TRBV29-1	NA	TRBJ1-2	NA	CSVEEVGARGYTF	TGCAGCGTTGAAGAAGTGGGGGCAAGGGGCTACACCTTC
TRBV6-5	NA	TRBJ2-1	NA	CASSGGRYNEQFF	TGTGCCAGCAGCGGGGGGCGGTACAATGAGCAGTTCTTC
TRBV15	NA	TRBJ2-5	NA	CATSRDPLEFGQETQYF	TGTGCCACCAGCAGAGATCCGTTAGAGTTTGGCCAAGAGACCCAGTACTTC
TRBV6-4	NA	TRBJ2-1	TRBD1	CASSDQTGTVAFF	TGTGCCAGCAGTGACCAGACCGGGACAGTTGCGTTCTTC
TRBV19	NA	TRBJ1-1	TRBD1	CASQTGENTEAFF	TGTGCCAGCCAGACAGGGGAAAACACTGAAGCTTTCTTT
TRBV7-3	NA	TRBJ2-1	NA	CASSPGGGEQFF	TGTGCCAGCAGCCCTGGGGGCGGAGAGCAGTTCTTC
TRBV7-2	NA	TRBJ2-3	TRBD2	CASSLGGGYDTQYF	TGTGCCAGCAGCTTAGGCGGGGGGTACGATACGCAGTATTTT
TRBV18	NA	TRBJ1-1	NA	CASSPKSLLSESTEAFF	TGTGCCAGCTCACCAAAGTCTTTGCTCTCCGAGAGCACTGAAGCTTTCTTT
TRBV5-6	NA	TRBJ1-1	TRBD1	CASSSTGVGTEAFF	TGTGCCAGCAGTTCCACAGGGGTGGGTACTGAAGCTTTCTTT
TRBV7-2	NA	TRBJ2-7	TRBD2	CASSLDLAVSYEQYF	TGTGCCAGCAGCTTAGATCTAGCGGTGTCCTACGAGCAGTACTTC
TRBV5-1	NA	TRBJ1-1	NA	CASSSQGGTEAFF	TGCGCCAGCAGCTCACAGGGCGGCACTGAAGCTTTCTTT
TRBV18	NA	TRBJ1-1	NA	CASSPPARQENTEAFF	TGTGCCAGCTCACCACCGGCGCGACAGGAGAACACTGAAGCTTTCTTT
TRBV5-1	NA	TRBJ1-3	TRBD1	CASSSGDRVGNTIYF	TGCGCCAGCAGCTCGGGCGACAGGGTCGGAAACACCATATATTTT
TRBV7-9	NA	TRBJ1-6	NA	CASSLERPDSPLHF	TGTGCCAGCAGCTTAGAAAGGCCCGATTCACCCCTCCACTTT
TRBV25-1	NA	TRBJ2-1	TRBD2	CASSEPGLAGNNEQFF	TGTGCCAGCAGTGAGCCGGGACTAGCGGGAAACAATGAGCAGTTCTTC
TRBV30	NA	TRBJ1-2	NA	CAWSEGFYYGYTF	TGTGCCTGGAGTGAGGGGTTTTACTATGGCTACACCTTC
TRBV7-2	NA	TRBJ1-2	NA	CASSSDYYGYTF	TGTGCCAGCAGCTCCGACTACTATGGCTACACCTTC
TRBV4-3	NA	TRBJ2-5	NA	CASSQDSRETQYF	TGCGCCAGCAGCCAAGATTCGAGGGAGACCCAGTACTTC
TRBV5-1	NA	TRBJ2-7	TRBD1	CASSLAGTGGEQYF	TGCGCCAGCAGCTTGGCCGGGACAGGGGGCGAGCAGTACTTC